The present T cell receptor (beta chain) was sequenced within a study of blood T cell repertoires in COVID-19. In the original analysis: From reference gene primer amplification, estimates of nucleated cell counts were derived. The table came from immunoSEQ multiplex PCR; TCRdb's copy has only in-frame clones and leaves some out. V and J calls and clone size are as listed in that table; D and trimming were resolved from the DNA. The sample records some 130,000 clones, about 81% being singletons. The germline CDR1 and CDR2 sequences are LGHDT and YNNKEL (reference sequence). The CDR3 is made up of 14 amino acids. Trimming took 10 bases from V and 3 from J, leaving 16 bases between them.

Material: PBMCs or T cells enriched from blood (not recorded which). This chain uses TRBV3-1 (or the pseudogene TRBV3-2) with TRBJ2-1; weak D call: TRBD2 (6 bases). The receptor comes from a man aged 35 to 55 with acute COVID-19. In DNA, the CDR3 is TGTGCCACCACCGGGACTCCATTCTACAATGAGCAGTTCTTC. It specifies CATTGTPFYNEQFF.